A selection of T cell receptor beta chains follows, all from one sample in a study of blood T cell repertoires in COVID-19. Sequencing used immunoSEQ multiplex PCR; TCRdb keeps in-frame clones, though not all of them. The sample holds hundreds of thousands of clones; approximately 82% are singletons and the top ten take roughly 5.3%. Sequenced sample: PBMCs or T cells enriched from blood (not recorded which). The source of these receptors is a man in his forties who had been exposed to COVID-19. Each CDR3 is given with its conserved first and last residue. A D gene is named only where the DNA matches it firmly. Clone size is shown for a subset of rows, as once, few, many or a class of expanded clone.

J,V,size,D,CDR3,DNA
TRBJ1-5,TRBV29-1,few,.,CSVGGKDQPQHF,TGCAGCGTTGGAGGGAAGGATCAGCCCCAGCATTTT
TRBJ1-1,TRBV7-7,.,.,CASSLGEDTEAFF,TGTGCTAGCAGCCTAGGGGAGGACACTGAAGCTTTCTTT
TRBJ2-2,TRBV11-3,.,.,CASSSWAGANTGELFF,TGTGCCAGCAGTTCATGGGCAGGGGCGAACACCGGGGAGCTGTTTTTT
TRBJ2-3,TRBV7-6,.,.,CASRSNLADTQYF,TGTGCCAGCAGGTCGAACCTAGCGGATACGCAGTATTTT
TRBJ2-7,TRBV30,.,.,CAWSMTDGAGEQYF,TGTGCCTGGAGTATGACGGACGGCGCGGGCGAGCAGTACTTC
TRBJ2-7,TRBV9,.,TRBD2,CASGRGSSYEQYF,TGTGCCAGCGGGCGGGGGAGTTCCTACGAGCAGTACTTC
TRBJ1-3,TRBV9,.,TRBD1,CASSVSTGTGGNTIYF,TGTGCCAGCAGCGTATCTACCGGGACAGGTGGAAACACCATATATTTT
TRBJ1-2,TRBV29-1,.,.,CSFESVGGEDYGYTF,TGCAGCTTCGAATCAGTGGGGGGAGAGGACTATGGCTACACCTTC
TRBJ1-5,TRBV24-1,.,TRBD1,CAIGQGGQPQHF,TGTGCCATCGGACAGGGAGGTCAGCCCCAGCATTTT
TRBJ1-2,TRBV5-5,.,TRBD1,CASSPSGTENYGYTF,TGTGCCAGCAGCCCCTCCGGGACAGAGAACTATGGCTACACCTTC
TRBJ2-3,TRBV27,.,TRBD1,CASSLSGTGGYPTDTQYF,TGTGCCAGCAGTTTATCTGGGACAGGGGGCTATCCCACAGATACGCAGTATTTT
TRBJ2-2,TRBV15,.,.,CATSRGWGTRETGELFF,TGTGCCACCAGCAGAGGATGGGGGACACGTGAAACCGGGGAGCTGTTTTTT
TRBJ2-7,TRBV18,.,.,CASSPGGPSYEQYF,TGTGCCAGCTCACCAGGGGGCCCCTCCTACGAGCAGTACTTC
TRBJ2-1,TRBV7-2,.,.,CASGLSRDTHNEQFF,TGTGCCAGTGGGCTGAGCCGGGACACACACAATGAGCAGTTCTTC
TRBJ2-1,TRBV9,few,TRBD2,CASSTAGGYNEQFF,TGTGCCAGCAGCACGGCGGGAGGGTACAATGAGCAGTTCTTC
TRBJ2-7,TRBV4-1,.,TRBD2,CASSPTARGAFHEQYF,TGCGCCAGCAGCCCCACGGCGCGGGGGGCCTTCCACGAGCAGTACTTC
TRBJ1-6,TRBV25-1,.,TRBD1,CASSESTGGNSPLHF,TGTGCCAGCAGTGAATCTACAGGGGGAAACTCACCCCTCCACTTT
TRBJ1-5,TRBV19,.,.,CASSIELRTGGRQPQHF,TGTGCCAGTAGTATAGAACTTCGGACGGGAGGTCGTCAGCCCCAGCATTTT
TRBJ1-4,TRBV9,once,.,CASSVAPGKNEKLFF,TGTGCCAGCAGCGTAGCTCCAGGGAAGAATGAAAAACTGTTTTTT
TRBJ2-1,TRBV11-2,.,TRBD2,CASSLDSLAGGFRLKDEQFF,TGTGCCAGCAGCTTAGATTCACTAGCGGGAGGGTTTCGCCTTAAGGATGAGCAGTTCTTC
TRBJ2-2,TRBV6-2/TRBV6-3,.,TRBD2,CASSYWRERTGELFF,TGTGCCAGCAGTTACTGGCGGGAGAGGACCGGGGAGCTGTTTTTT
TRBJ2-1,TRBV6-5,.,TRBD2,CASSYWGGRDNEQFF,TGTGCCAGCAGTTACTGGGGGGGTAGGGACAATGAGCAGTTCTTC
TRBJ1-1,TRBV15,.,.,CATSRDRGEAFF,TGTGCCACCAGCAGAGATCGGGGGGAAGCTTTCTTT
TRBJ1-6,TRBV7-9,.,.,CASSLDLNSPLHF,TGTGCCAGCAGCTTAGATCTTAATTCACCCCTCCACTTT
TRBJ2-3,TRBV19,.,.,CASSAAATDTQYF,TGTGCCAGTAGTGCGGCAGCCACAGATACGCAGTATTTT
TRBJ1-5,TRBV12-3/TRBV12-4,.,TRBD1,CASSGQGNEAQHF,TGTGCCAGCAGCGGACAGGGGAATGAAGCCCAGCATTTT
TRBJ1-1,TRBV27,.,.,CASSKQAVDTEAFF,TGTGCCAGCAGTAAGCAGGCCGTGGACACTGAAGCTTTCTTT
TRBJ1-1,TRBV19,.,TRBD1,CASITTGGGAFF,TGTGCCAGTATTACGACAGGGGGGGGTGCTTTCTTT
TRBJ2-2,TRBV23-1,.,.,CASSHLRGISIGLTGELFF,TGCGCCAGCAGTCACCTCAGGGGAATAAGTATCGGACTGACCGGGGAGCTGTTTTTT
TRBJ2-1,TRBV10-3,few,TRBD2,CAISDAGGNGEQFF,TGTGCCATCAGTGATGCGGGAGGTAATGGTGAGCAGTTCTTC
TRBJ2-3,TRBV10-2,.,.,CASSEAIGTQYF,TGCGCCAGCAGTGAGGCGATTGGTACGCAGTATTTT
TRBJ1-1,TRBV18,once,TRBD1,CASSPGPGGTEAFF,TGTGCCAGCTCACCGGGCCCAGGGGGCACTGAAGCTTTCTTT
TRBJ2-1,TRBV3-1/TRBV3-2,once,TRBD2,CASSQGLARANEQFF,TGTGCCAGCAGCCAAGGACTAGCGCGAGCCAATGAGCAGTTCTTC
TRBJ2-7,TRBV7-9,.,.,CASSPQEGRYEQYF,TGTGCCAGCAGCCCCCAGGAGGGTCGCTACGAGCAGTACTTC
TRBJ2-3,TRBV7-3,.,.,CASSLFSMDTQYF,TGTGCCAGCAGCTTATTTTCCATGGATACGCAGTATTTT
TRBJ1-1,TRBV28,.,.,CASSLIPDKFYTEAFF,TGTGCCAGCAGTTTAATCCCGGACAAGTTTTACACTGAAGCTTTCTTT
TRBJ1-5,TRBV27,.,.,CASSLFGDQPQHF,TGTGCCAGCAGTTTATTCGGGGATCAGCCCCAGCATTTT
TRBJ2-7,TRBV11-2,.,TRBD1,CASSTGESSYEQYF,TGTGCCAGCAGCACAGGGGAATCCTCCTACGAGCAGTACTTC
TRBJ2-7,TRBV20-1,.,.,CSASGGEFGYEQYF,TGCAGTGCTAGTGGGGGCGAGTTTGGGTACGAGCAGTACTTC
TRBJ2-7,TRBV11-2,once,TRBD2,CASSLVAGKDYEQYF,TGTGCCAGCAGCTTAGTAGCGGGAAAAGACTACGAGCAGTACTTC
TRBJ2-5,TRBV30,once,.,CAWLLQGRKTQYF,TGTGCCTGGCTATTACAGGGTCGGAAGACCCAGTACTTC
TRBJ2-1,TRBV5-1,few,TRBD2,CASSLEGLAVSYNEQFF,TGCGCCAGCAGCTTGGAGGGACTAGCGGTTTCCTACAATGAGCAGTTCTTC
TRBJ1-4,TRBV5-4,.,TRBD1,CASSRTGTGVIEKLFF,TGTGCCAGCAGCAGAACTGGGACAGGGGTTATTGAAAAACTGTTTTTT
TRBJ2-5,TRBV18,.,.,CASSPTAGRAETQYF,TGTGCCAGCTCACCAACCGCGGGTAGAGCGGAGACCCAGTACTTC
TRBJ1-3,TRBV10-3,.,.,CAISDFQGKGGNTIYF,TGTGCCATCAGTGATTTTCAGGGGAAAGGAGGAAACACCATATATTTT
TRBJ2-7,TRBV9,.,.,CASTRGSGSEQYF,TGTGCCAGCACCCGAGGGTCCGGATCCGAGCAGTACTTC
TRBJ1-5,TRBV5-6,once,TRBD1,CASSLGQGAYSQPQHF,TGTGCCAGCAGCTTGGGACAGGGGGCCTATAGTCAGCCCCAGCATTTT
TRBJ1-3,TRBV12-3/TRBV12-4,.,.,CASRRDIGNTIYF,TGTGCCAGCAGACGGGACATAGGAAACACCATATATTTT
TRBJ2-2,TRBV11-3,few,.,CASRPPTGNTGELFF,TGTGCCAGCAGACCTCCGACAGGGAACACCGGGGAGCTGTTTTTT
TRBJ1-3,TRBV21-1,.,.,CASSKKGDRETGNTIYF,TGTGCCAGCAGCAAAAAGGGGGACAGGGAAACTGGAAACACCATATATTTT
TRBJ1-4,TRBV2,.,.,CASSVGHTEKLFF,TGTGCCAGCAGTGTGGGACATACAGAAAAACTGTTTTTT
TRBJ2-5,TRBV12-5,.,.,CASGLGTTQETQYF,TGTGCTAGTGGTTTGGGGACTACACAAGAGACCCAGTACTTC
TRBJ1-1,TRBV5-1,.,.,CASSLDRGMNTEAFF,TGCGCCAGCAGCTTGGATCGGGGGATGAACACTGAAGCTTTCTTT
TRBJ1-1,TRBV10-3,few,.,CASLAGSGTEAFF,TGTGCCTCCCTGGCAGGCAGCGGCACTGAAGCTTTCTTT
TRBJ2-2,TRBV5-1,.,.,CASSAVVTGELFF,TGCGCCAGCAGCGCGGTCGTTACCGGGGAGCTGTTTTTT
TRBJ2-1,TRBV5-1,few,TRBD2,CASSLFTSVLGNEQFF,TGCGCCAGCAGCTTGTTTACTAGCGTCCTTGGGAATGAGCAGTTCTTC
TRBJ2-3,TRBV4-1,.,TRBD2,CASSQEGSSGRGTQYF,TGCGCCAGCAGCCAAGAAGGATCTAGCGGGAGGGGTACGCAGTATTTT
TRBJ2-2,TRBV9,once,.,CASSPLPLETGELFF,TGTGCCAGCAGCCCCCTCCCCCTAGAAACCGGGGAGCTGTTTTTT
TRBJ1-2,TRBV19,.,.,CASRTLKANYGYTF,TGTGCCAGTAGAACATTAAAAGCTAACTATGGCTACACCTTC